The rows below give T cell receptor beta chains drawn from one sample of a study of graft-versus-host responses after intestinal transplantation. Clones were sequenced by immunoSEQ multiplex PCR, and TCRdb holds only the in-frame ones, with some missing. Of more than 50,000 clones listed, 89% are singletons. The sequencing here drew on ileum tissue, taken roughly 390 days after transplant. These receptors came from a human patient who received an intestinal transplant, so some T cells may come from the graft donor. CDR3s include the opening cysteine and the closing phenylalanine or tryptophan.

v_call | cdr3_aa
TRBV7-2 | CASGSTGGRYEQYF
TRBV9 | CASSASGVPYEQYF
TRBV6-5 | CASRLGDTQYF
TRBV4-1 | CASSAGGGLGEAFF
TRBV14 | CASSQGWDTGELFF
TRBV7-9 | CASSLAMTGVETQYF
TRBV6-5 | CASTFSGRAADTQYF
TRBV6-1 | CASQNTGELFF
TRBV4-1 | CASSPSGTTNGYTF
TRBV28 | CASSFGRSQPQHF
TRBV6-5 | CASSLVSTDTQYF
TRBV27 | CASSPGLSSGANVLTF
TRBV28 | CASNAPGAGGQPQHF
TRBV2 | CASSPLGAKNIQYF
TRBV2 | CASSENGVNEKLFF
TRBV9 | CASSEEGRAATGELFF
TRBV5-1 | CASRRAPSTGFLLSYEQYF
TRBV5-1 | CASSLLPTGDDGELFF
TRBV4-1 | CASSQEGDFEKLFF
TRBV9 | CASSSQTGTGGTGELFF
TRBV5-1 | CASSLDGGGTGELFF
TRBV28 | CASSFVVTDTQYF
TRBV29-1 | CSVGSTNTGELFF
TRBV18 | CASSPDITMSYEQYF
TRBV2 | CASRTGDYGYTF
TRBV13 | CASSLETSGGAGTDTQYF
TRBV9 | CASSVGGTEAFF
TRBV10-3 | CAIRGGANVLTF
TRBV10-3 | CAISESGGTEAFF
TRBV20-1 | CSARAQQGYTF
TRBV27 | CASSSQGADEQYF
TRBV5-3 | CASSLETVKNIQYF
TRBV12-5 | CASGLDTPPQVYGYTF
TRBV9 | CASSVGPRGVCDEAFF
TRBV9 | CASSVGLEDQETQYF
TRBV14 | CASSQKGGNTEAFF
TRBV10-1 | CASSATGSYEQYF